One TCR beta chain is described in this entry. The data originate from a study of identical twins. MiXCR, run by TCRdb on the 5' RACE reads, gives a single entry per CDR3 protein. This table holds a few hundred thousand distinct CDR3 sequences, roughly 24% found once. The ends were cut back, 0 bases at V and 3 bases at J, with 15 bases in the middle. The CDR3 contains 16 residues. The germline CDR1 and CDR2 sequences are MNHEY and SVGAGI. Another study also made use of these data, one on T cells expressing NK-cell markers.

The V gene is TRBV6-5, the J gene TRBJ2-7; the D gene is possibly TRBD1 (6 bases). The sequence came from a woman younger than 30 in good health. Sequences were obtained from CD4+ T cells sorted from blood. The CDR3 is CASSYSTDSLIYEQYF. Here the CDR3 DNA reads TGTGCCAGCAGTTACTCGACGGACAGTTTGATCTACGAGCAGTACTTC.